This passage covers 16 T cell receptor beta chains from one sample sequenced in a study of T cell repertoires in ileal Crohn's disease. Documented time point: proximal margin of the surgical specimen (macroscopically non-inflamed). The method was immunoSEQ multiplex PCR; TCRdb's version includes in-frame clones alone and lacks a portion of them. The table shows thousands of clones, with 79% occurring only once. Specimen: ileal tissue. The receptors originated from an adult with Crohn's disease.

The rearrangement links TRBV7-9 to TRBJ1-5, with 8 bases fitting TRBD1. J lost 0 bases, V lost 5 bases, and 6 bases had no gene match. The germline CDR1 and CDR2 sequences are SEHNR and FQNEAQ (reference sequence). This CDR3 is built from 16 residues. The CDR3 loop reads CASSHETGASNQPQHF. In DNA form, the CDR3 reads TGTGCCAGCAGCCACGAGACAGGGGCTAGCAATCAGCCCCAGCATTTT.

The chain is built from TRBV11-1 and TRBJ2-7; weak D call: TRBD2 (5 bases). CDR3 length equals 13 residues. The V gene's germline CDR1 is SGHAT and CDR2 FQDESV (reference sequence). Trimming took off 3 bases at V and 3 bases at J, with 9 bases between the two ends. This chain's CDR3 is CASSLGDYYEQYF. For the CDR3, the DNA is TGTGCCAGCAGCTTGGGAGATTACTACGAGCAGTACTTC.

The V call is TRBV11-3, the J call TRBJ2-5; TRBD2 might be the D (5 bases). The length of the CDR3 is 14 residues. CDR1 and CDR2 (germline): SGHNT, YENEEA. Deletions cut 0 bases from V and 3 bases from J, with 8 bases between. Here the CDR3 reads CASSLDGDKETQYF. The CDR3 nucleotides read TGTGCCAGCAGCTTAGACGGGGATAAAGAGACCCAGTACTTC.

This chain links TRBV6-1 with TRBJ1-1, with 9 bases fitting TRBD1. V lost 6 bases to trimming and J lost 5 bases; unmatched junction nucleotides: 4. The CDR3 is made up of 13 amino acids. Germline V gives CDR1 MNHNS, CDR2 SASEGT. CDR3 sequence (DNA): TGTGCCAGCAGGGAGACAGGGGGAACTGAAGCTTTCTTT. It specifies CASRETGGTEAFF.

The rearrangement links TRBV27 to TRBJ1-1, with 7 bases that match TRBD1. Germline CDR1 and CDR2: MNHEY and SMNVEV (reference sequence). The CDR3 totals 13 residues. J lost 5 bases, V lost 3 bases, and 3 bases had no gene match. DNA for the CDR3: TGTGCCAGCAGTTTTTCACAGGGGACTGAAGCTTTCTTT. Amino acid sequence: CASSFSQGTEAFF.

This chain links TRBV7-8 with TRBJ1-5; D not certain. Germline loops: CDR1 SGHVS, CDR2 FQNEAQ. The V end lost 5 bases, the J end lost 4 bases, and 12 bases lay between the germline ends. The CDR3 is 14 residues long. In DNA form, the CDR3 reads TGTGCCAGCAGCCCCGATCGACTGAATCAGCCCCAGCATTTT. It is translated as CASSPDRLNQPQHF.

The V and J genes are TRBV2 and TRBJ1-5, with a possible D match to TRBD1 (6 bases). In germline, CDR1 is SNHLY, CDR2 FYNNEI. The ends were cut back, 9 bases at V and 0 bases at J, with 12 bases in the middle. The CDR3 sequence is 14 residues long. CDR3 DNA: TGTGCCAGTTGGGGGGCAGATAGCAATCAGCCCCAGCATTTT. Amino acids: CASWGADSNQPQHF.

The chain joins TRBV5-3 to TRBJ2-1; TRBD2 matches 11 bases. TRBV5-3 is noted as an ORF with a role that remains uncertain. The CDR3 runs 17 residues. V was clipped by 1 base and J by 8 bases; unmatched bases: 11. The CDR3 here is CARSLRTGLAGGDEQFF. DNA for the CDR3: TGTGCCAGAAGCTTGCGGACAGGTCTAGCGGGGGGCGATGAGCAGTTCTTC.

The gene calls are TRBV14 and TRBJ2-1; D unclear. This CDR3 has 12 residues. The germline gives CDR1 SGHDN, CDR2 FVKESK. V lost 3 bases to trimming and J lost 7 bases, with 7 bases between them. In DNA, the CDR3 is TGTGCCAGCAGCCATCTGTCTAATGAGCAGTTCTTC. This translates into CASSHLSNEQFF.

V and J are TRBV11-2 and TRBJ2-1; 7 nucleotides line up with TRBD2. The CDR3 is 15 residues long. J lost 8 bases, V lost 0 bases, and 7 bases had no gene match. Germline V CDR1 and CDR2: SGHAT, FQNNGV. CDR3 loop: CASSLDGGLVYEQFF. The CDR3 coding sequence is TGTGCCAGCAGCTTAGACGGGGGGTTGGTGTATGAGCAGTTCTTC. The full variable domain, with the rest looked up from reference TRBV11-2 and TRBJ2-1, is EAGVAQSPRYKIIEKRQSVAFWCNPISGHATLYWYQQILGQGPKLLIQFQNNGVVDDSQLPKDRFSAERLKGVDSTLKIQPAKLEDSAVYLCASSLDGGLVYEQFFGPGTRLTVL.

The chain uses TRBV6-1 and TRBJ2-1; 11 bases are shared with TRBD2. CDR3 size: 15 residues. Germline V gene lookup returns CDR1 MNHNS and CDR2 SASEGT. Losses at the gene ends were 4 bases for V and 7 bases for J; bases not matched to a gene: 6. In nucleotides, the CDR3 is TGTGCCAGCAGTGGTCTAGCGGGGGGTTGGAATGAGCAGTTCTTC. It codes for CASSGLAGGWNEQFF.

The V and J genes are TRBV7-9 and TRBJ1-2; no clear D. Trimming took 1 base from V and 7 from J, leaving 10 bases between them. The CDR3 length is 13 residues. Germline V gene lookup returns CDR1 SEHNR and CDR2 FQNEAQ (reference sequence). The CDR3 sequence: CASSLGSLPGYTF. As DNA, the CDR3 is TGTGCCAGCAGCTTAGGATCCCTGCCTGGCTACACCTTC.

Here the CDR3 reads CASSQSGQGGEKLFF. Written as DNA, the CDR3 is TGCGCCAGCAGCCAATCGGGACAGGGTGGTGAAAAACTGTTTTTT. This chain joins TRBV4-1 and TRBJ1-4; 9 bases line up with TRBD1. The trim removed 2 bases at V and 7 bases at J, leaving 5 bases unmatched. CDR1 is MGHRA, CDR2 YSYEKL, per germline. CDR3 length: 15 residues.

The chain uses TRBV18 and TRBJ2-1, with 12 bases aligning to TRBD2. Germline V gene lookup returns CDR1 KGHSH and CDR2 LQKENI. Trimming at V came to 2 bases and at J to 8 bases, leaving 4 bases not matched to a gene. This CDR3 has 15 residues. CDR3: CASSPGTSGFYEQFF. CDR3 nucleotides: TGTGCCAGCTCACCAGGGACTAGCGGGTTCTATGAGCAGTTCTTC.

This clone appeared a few times. This chain uses TRBV4-3 with TRBJ1-4; no clear D gene. With 2 bases removed from V and 0 bases from J, the gap between germline ends came to 13 bases. CDR1 and CDR2 from the germline V gene are LGHNA and YSLEER. CDR3 length: 17 amino acids. The CDR3 nucleotides are TGCGCCAGCAGCCAAAGGGAGCCATCCCCAACTAATGAAAAACTGTTTTTT. This encodes CASSQREPSPTNEKLFF.

The rearrangement uses TRBV2 and TRBJ2-5, with D tentatively TRBD1 or TRBD2 (6 bases each). This CDR3 spans 17 amino acids. V was shortened by 6 bases and J by 1 base, with 21 bases between the two germline ends. The germline gives CDR1 SNHLY, CDR2 FYNNEI. CDR3 region: CASSSRGAGGPQETQYF. The CDR3 nucleotides are TGTGCCAGCAGCTCAAGGGGGGCAGGAGGACCCCAAGAGACCCAGTACTTC.